Sequencing of this TCR beta chain was carried out in a study of blood T cell repertoires in COVID-19. Overall study: The study drew acute and convalescent COVID-19 samples from the United States, Italy and Spain. T cells, B-cell-depleted T cells, or PBMCs provided the cDNA or gDNA that served as material.

Data came from immunoSEQ multiplex PCR; TCRdb stores just in-frame clones and leaves some out. The data show approximately 67,000 clones, 87% seen once. Trimming took 4 bases from V and 4 from J; bases not matched to a gene: 9. CDR1 MNHEY and CDR2 SVGAGI come from the germline V gene. CDR3 length: 16 amino acids. Sequenced sample: peripheral blood. The TCR sequence derives from a man over 45 with active COVID-19. This chain links TRBV6-5 with TRBJ1-3; 8 positions match TRBD1. The CDR3 nucleotides are TGTGCCAGCAGTTTTGCTTCGACAGGGGCAGGAAACACCATATATTTT. Its protein is CASSFASTGAGNTIYF.